One and the same sample provided the 4 T cell receptor beta chains below, sequenced in a study of neurological immune-mediated disorders. MiXCR, applied by TCRdb to the 5' RACE reads, yields one record per CDR3 protein. The profile covers about 38,000 distinct CDR3 sequences, with approximately 7% appearing a single time and 5.5% to 6% taken by the ten largest. The sequencing sample was made of CD4+ T cells from blood. The source is a man aged 50-59 years in good health.

This clonotype was counted ten times or more. V usage is TRBV5-1 and J usage is TRBJ2-7; a weak D match, TRBD2 (6 bases). Germline V gives CDR1 SGHRS, CDR2 YFSETQ. The ends were cut back, 6 bases at V and 4 bases at J, with 20 bases in the middle. This CDR3 contains 15 residues. CDR3 sequence: CASKLGGGAKYEQYF. The CDR3 coding sequence is TGCGCCAGCAAACTCGGCGGAGGGGCGAAGTACGAGCAGTACTTC.

This clonotype was found many times. DNA for the CDR3: TGTGCCAGCAGAAACAGGGGGACTTATTCCTACGAGCAGTACTTC. This encodes CASRNRGTYSYEQYF. The rearrangement uses TRBV6-2 or TRBV6-3 and TRBJ2-7; TRBD1 agrees at 8 bases. Germline lookup yields CDR1 MNHEY and CDR2 SVGEGT. The CDR3 is 15 residues long. V gave up 6 bases and J gave up 1 base; unmatched junction bases: 8.

There are many counts of this clonotype. The J gene is TRBJ2-2, the V gene TRBV2; TRBD2 might be the D (6 bases). V lost 7 bases and J lost 6, with 12 bases in between. Germline V lookup: CDR1 SNHLY, CDR2 FYNNEI. The CDR3 contains 13 residues. The CDR3 here is CASMREVSGELFF. The CDR3 DNA reads as TGTGCCAGCATGAGGGAGGTATCCGGGGAGCTGTTTTTT.

This clonotype was detected ten times or more. This sequence joins TRBV5-1 and TRBJ2-3; 7 bases line up with TRBD2. After removal of 0 bases from V and 3 bases from J, the junction contained 16 bases not matched to a gene. Germline assignment: CDR1 SGHRS and CDR2 YFSETQ. The length of the CDR3 is 19 residues. The CDR3 DNA sequence: TGCGCCAGCAGCTTGGCCTTCGCCGGAGCGGGGAAAGGGACAGATACGCAGTATTTT. Encoded protein: CASSLAFAGAGKGTDTQYF.